This T cell receptor beta chain was recovered during a study of blood T cell repertoires in COVID-19. Study details: Sample material is recorded as cDNA or gDNA derived from T cells, B-cell-depleted T cells, or PBMCs.

This clone is medium-sized by share. Clinical history reported by participants formed the basis on which cohorts were assigned. As originally analysed: Estimated nucleated cell counts came from reference gene primer amplification. The protocol was immunoSEQ multiplex PCR, while the TCRdb copy is restricted to in-frame clones and leaves out a portion. V and J calls and clone size are those listed in that table; D and trimming were worked out from the DNA. The sample includes 200,000 to 250,000 clones, 84% of them seen just once. The sequenced sample was PBMCs or T cells enriched from blood (not recorded which). The origin of this receptor is a woman in her forties who had recovered from COVID-19.

CDR3 protein: CASSQVGAGGGLAVLRETQYF. The CDR3 DNA follows: TGTGCCAGCAGCCAAGTAGGGGCAGGGGGGGGACTAGCGGTTCTCCGGGAGACCCAGTACTTC. The chain recombines TRBV4-2 with TRBJ2-5, with TRBD2 matching 11 bases. Losses at the gene ends were 1 base for V and 5 bases for J; bases not matched to a gene: 21. The CDR3 is made up of 21 amino acids. Germline V CDR1 and CDR2: LGHNA, YNFKEQ.